Following are 32 T cell receptor beta chains from one sample sequenced in a study of CD8 T cells in Susac syndrome. Random-hexamer reverse transcription was applied to roughly 0.5 to 1 ug RNA. One entry per CDR3 protein results from TCRdb running MiXCR on the immunoSEQ multiplex PCR reads. The top ten hold about 0.12% of the sample, which has almost 450,000 distinct CDR3 sequences, around 83% seen once. The sample comprised CD8+ T cells from PBMCs. The receptors originated from a human donor with multiple sclerosis.

The rearrangement links TRBV19 to TRBJ2-3, with no clear D. The V and J ends lost 4 bases and 5 bases respectively, with 10 bases between them. Germline V gives CDR1 LNHDA, CDR2 SQIVND (reference sequence). This CDR3 has 13 residues. CDR3 loop: CASSSMGKDTQYF. As DNA, the CDR3 is TGTGCCAGTAGTAGCATGGGGAAAGATACGCAGTATTTT.

This chain links TRBV28 with TRBJ2-1; D gene uncertain. The CDR3 loop spans 15 amino acids. Germline V gene sequence: CDR1 MDHEN, CDR2 SYDVKM. Trimming pared 3 bases from V and 5 bases from J, leaving 14 bases between. The CDR3 protein is CASSFVAAEDNEQFF. The CDR3 coding sequence is TGTGCCAGCAGTTTCGTGGCAGCCGAAGACAATGAGCAGTTCTTC.

This clonotype has more than one count but fewer than ten. The chain carries TRBV5-1 and TRBJ2-2; 8 nucleotides line up with TRBD2. This CDR3 region has 16 residues. V was clipped by 4 bases and J by 7 bases; unmatched bases: 12. Looked up from germline, CDR1 is SGHRS and CDR2 is YFSETQ. DNA of the CDR3: TGCGCCAGCAGCCCGCTCCGACTAGCGAATGGCGGGGAGCTGTTTTTT. Translated: CASSPLRLANGGELFF.

This chain connects TRBV27 to TRBJ2-7; TRBD1 aligns across 9 bases. J gave up 6 bases and V 6 bases, and 6 bases lay outside the gene matches. CDR1 and CDR2 from the germline V gene are MNHEY and SMNVEV (reference sequence). The CDR3 length is 13 residues. CDR3 residues: CASRPGTGTEQYF. Written as DNA, the CDR3 is TGTGCCAGCAGACCCGGGACAGGGACCGAGCAGTACTTC.

The V gene is TRBV4-1, the J gene TRBJ1-1; no definite D call. The CDR3 loop spans 13 amino acids. Trimming took off 2 bases at V and 6 bases at J, with 10 bases between the two ends. Germline V gene lookup returns CDR1 MGHRA and CDR2 YSYEKL. CDR3 nucleotide sequence: TGCGCCAGCAGCCAATCTATCATGGCTGAAGCTTTCTTT. It encodes CASSQSIMAEAFF.

The chain joins TRBV29-1 to TRBJ1-1; tentative D call: TRBD1 (6 bases). V lost 6 bases and J 1 base, leaving 12 bases between the germline ends. CDR1 and CDR2 (germline): SQVTM, ANQGSEA. The CDR3 runs 13 residues. The CDR3 bases are TGCAGCGTCCTGGAGGGGGGGAACACTGAAGCTTTCTTT. This codes for CSVLEGGNTEAFF.

The V and J genes are TRBV6-5 and TRBJ2-3, with a possible D match to TRBD2 (5 bases). CDR1 is MNHEY and CDR2 is SVGAGI in the germline V gene. The CDR3 covers 17 residues. V lost 0 bases and J lost 0, with 13 bases in between. CDR3 nucleotides: TGTGCCAGCAGTTACTCTTCCATTCGGGAAAGCACAGATACGCAGTATTTT. This sequence encodes CASSYSSIRESTDTQYF.

Comments on this clonotype: One end of the junction does not line up with germline, which may come from a read error. This chain joins TRBV4-1 and TRBJ1-1; no definite D call. Germline loops: CDR1 MGHRA, CDR2 YSYEKL. The CDR3 is 15 residues long. The CDR3 here is CASSHLRFLNTEVFF. For the CDR3, the DNA is TGCGCCAGCAGCCATTTGCGATTTCTGAACACTGAAGTTTTCTTT.

The chain combines TRBV7-9 with TRBJ2-7; tentatively, D is TRBD2 (6 bases). Trimming removed 3 bases from V and 7 bases from J, with 16 bases in between. CDR3 length: 14 amino acids. Germline-derived CDR1 and CDR2 are SEHNR and FQNEAQ (reference sequence). The CDR3 reads CASSFTTRAGEQYF. CDR3 bases: TGTGCCAGCAGCTTCACGACCCGCGCGGGGGAGCAGTACTTC.

The rearrangement uses TRBV5-1 and TRBJ2-1, with a tentative D call TRBD1 (6 bases). V was pared by 4 bases and J by 0 bases, with 11 bases between. Germline CDR1 reads SGHRS; CDR2 reads YFSETQ. This CDR3 has 15 residues. This CDR3 is CASSSLGGSYNEQFF. The CDR3, as DNA: TGCGCCAGCAGCAGTCTAGGGGGCTCCTACAATGAGCAGTTCTTC.

This rearrangement joins TRBV28 to TRBJ1-5, with D possibly TRBD1 on 6 matching bases. Deletions cut 3 bases from V and 0 bases from J, with 9 bases between. The CDR3 runs to 15 residues. The germline V gene has CDR1 MDHEN and CDR2 SYDVKM. DNA for the CDR3: TGTGCCAGCAGTTTGGTAGGGGGTAGCAATCAGCCCCAGCATTTT. It yields the protein CASSLVGGSNQPQHF.

The chain employs TRBV27 and TRBJ1-5; tentatively, D is TRBD1 (5 bases). Germline values: CDR1 MNHEY, CDR2 SMNVEV (reference sequence). The CDR3 loop spans 13 amino acids. V was cut by 6 bases and J by 4 bases, with 10 bases left in between. The CDR3 reads CASRNQGNQPQHF. The CDR3 DNA sequence: TGTGCCAGCAGAAACCAGGGAAATCAGCCCCAGCATTTT.

The chain is built from TRBV12-3 or TRBV12-4 and TRBJ2-7, with no clear D. Trimming took 2 bases from V and 5 from J, leaving 16 bases between them. The CDR3 totals 15 residues. The CDR3 DNA reads as TGTGCCAGCAGTTTAAGTCTGTGGCTCTCGAACGAGCAGTACTTC. Protein product: CASSLSLWLSNEQYF.

This clonotype was picked up one time. The V call is TRBV20-1, the J call TRBJ1-2; D remains ambiguous. V was pared by 0 bases and J by 9 bases, with 17 bases between. Germline loops: CDR1 DFQATT, CDR2 SNEGSKA (reference sequence). CDR3 length: 14 residues. The CDR3 reads CSARDLLGQPSYTF. The DNA for the CDR3 is TGCAGTGCTAGAGATCTTCTAGGCCAGCCCAGCTACACCTTC.

V usage is TRBV5-6 and J usage is TRBJ2-5, with 7 bases fitting TRBD2. The junction had 24 bases not matched to a gene; V was cut back by 5 bases and J by 5 bases. From germline, CDR1 is SGHDT and CDR2 YYEEEE. This CDR3 region has 19 residues. This CDR3 reads CASSLRRLALLTLRETQYF. CDR3 DNA: TGTGCCAGCAGTCTCAGGCGACTAGCCCTACTCACCTTACGGGAGACCCAGTACTTC.

The chain is built from TRBV4-1 and TRBJ2-7; D remains ambiguous. Germline CDR1 is MGHRA and CDR2 is YSYEKL. The CDR3 covers 15 residues. Trimming removed 0 bases at V and 0 bases at J, with 9 bases between. The CDR3 DNA sequence: TGCGCCAGCAGCCAAGAAAGGGCGCCCTCCTACGAGCAGTACTTC. Protein product: CASSQERAPSYEQYF.

V and J are TRBV10-3 and TRBJ2-7; 10 bases fit TRBD1. Germline-derived CDR1 and CDR2 are ENHRY and SYGVKD. With 6 bases clipped from V and 4 bases from J, the junction kept 3 bases outside the gene matches. The length of the CDR3 is 13 residues. In DNA, the CDR3 is TGTGCCATCAGCCCGGGACAGGGGTACGAGCAGTACTTC. Translating gives CAISPGQGYEQYF.

This chain connects TRBV29-1 to TRBJ1-1; 8 bases align to TRBD1. The J segment lost 7 bases and the V segment lost 7 bases, leaving 8 bases of the junction unmatched. This CDR3 region has 12 residues. Germline V gene sequence: CDR1 SQVTM, CDR2 ANQGSEA. CDR3 protein: CSAGQGAVEAFF. The CDR3, as DNA: TGCAGCGCAGGTCAGGGGGCTGTTGAAGCTTTCTTT.

The J gene is TRBJ2-5, the V gene TRBV7-9; D might be TRBD2 (7 bases). CDR1 is SEHNR, CDR2 FQNEAQ, per germline (reference sequence). The CDR3 sequence is 14 residues long. V was cut by 3 bases and J by 1 base, with 9 bases left in between. In DNA form, the CDR3 reads TGTGCCAGCAGCTTCGGGGGGCCCCAAGAGACCCAGTACTTC. This gives the protein CASSFGGPQETQYF.

The chain employs TRBV27 and TRBJ1-6; D unresolved. The CDR3 has 12 residues. Between the trimmed V and J ends, which lost 2 bases and 10 bases, there was a span of 6 bases. Germline CDR1 is MNHEY and CDR2 is SMNVEV (reference sequence). CDR3 in DNA: TGTGCCAGCAGTTTAAAGGGATCACCCCTCCACTTT. Protein: CASSLKGSPLHF.

The chain couples TRBV2 to TRBJ2-1; D may be TRBD1 or TRBD2 (5 bases each). Deletions cut 5 bases from V and 8 bases from J, with 13 bases between. Germline values: CDR1 SNHLY, CDR2 FYNNEI. The CDR3 consists of 13 residues. The CDR3 DNA is TGTGCCAGCAGTCCGGGACCAGCGGATGAGCAGTTCTTC. Amino acids: CASSPGPADEQFF.

This chain links TRBV12-3 or TRBV12-4 with TRBJ1-5; a weak D match, TRBD1 (5 bases). V was pared by 4 bases and J by 4 bases, with 20 bases between. The CDR3 sequence is 17 residues long. CDR3 coding DNA: TGTGCCAGCAGTTCCCTCCCAGGGAGGGGTTCAAATCAGCCCCAGCATTTT. The encoded protein is CASSSLPGRGSNQPQHF.

The V call is TRBV5-1, the J call TRBJ2-7; D perhaps matches TRBD1 (6 bases). CDR1 and CDR2 from the germline V gene are SGHRS and YFSETQ. CDR3 length: 13 amino acids. V lost 5 bases and J 3 bases, leaving 12 bases between the germline ends. DNA of the CDR3: TGCGCCAGCAGTCATGACAGGTTCTACGAGCAGTACTTC. Translation gives CASSHDRFYEQYF.

V and J are TRBV15 and TRBJ2-2, with 9 bases matching TRBD2. The germline V gene encodes CDR1 LNHNV and CDR2 YYDKDF (reference sequence). The CDR3 sequence is 15 residues long. The ends lost 9 bases at V and 2 bases at J; junction bases unmatched: 7. Written as DNA, the CDR3 is TGTGCCACGACTAGCGGCACGGCCAACACCGGGGAGCTGTTTTTT. Translated, it gives CATTSGTANTGELFF.

This clonotype was recorded only once. The J gene is TRBJ1-5, the V gene TRBV10-3, with D possibly matching TRBD1 (6 bases). The CDR3 sequence is 12 residues long. Per germline, CDR1 ENHRY and CDR2 SYGVKD. V was clipped by 6 bases and J by 7 bases, with 10 bases between them. The CDR3 loop reads CAIRTGNQPQHF. CDR3 in DNA: TGTGCCATCAGAACAGGGAACCAGCCCCAGCATTTT.

The rearrangement joins TRBV27 to TRBJ2-7; 9 positions match TRBD1. The J segment lost 3 bases and the V segment lost 6 bases, leaving 9 bases of the junction unmatched. Per the germline V gene, CDR1 is MNHEY and CDR2 is SMNVEV (reference sequence). CDR3 size: 15 residues. In nucleotides, the CDR3 is TGTGCCAGCAGCCCCGGGACAGGGTTTTACTACGAGCAGTACTTC. Its protein is CASSPGTGFYYEQYF.

The chain uses TRBV12-3 or TRBV12-4 and TRBJ2-2; 7 nucleotides match TRBD2. This CDR3 comprises 22 residues. V dropped 3 bases and J dropped 4; count of bases not matched to a gene: 26. The CDR3 DNA sequence: TGTGCCAGCAGTTTGGCCCCTGGCGAATTTGTGGCGGGAGTGGTGGGCACCGGGGAGCTGTTTTTT. Residues: CASSLAPGEFVAGVVGTGELFF.

This clonotype has only one observation. The rearrangement joins TRBV12-3 or TRBV12-4 to TRBJ2-5, with a tentative D call TRBD1 (6 bases). V lost 5 bases, J lost 3 bases, and 16 bases lay in between. The CDR3 is made up of 15 amino acids. CDR3 amino acids: CASSSPGVWEETQYF. CDR3 in DNA: TGTGCCAGCAGTAGCCCAGGGGTCTGGGAAGAGACCCAGTACTTC.

Note on this clonotype: One junction end does not reproduce the germline sequence, and a read error may be involved. The chain employs TRBV11-1 and TRBJ1-1, with a weak D call TRBD1 (6 bases). Germline CDR1 is SGHAT and CDR2 is FQDESV (reference sequence). The CDR3 length is 13 residues. In DNA form, the CDR3 reads TGTGCCAGCAGCCAACAGGGATTCACTGAAGTTTTCTTT. Its translation is CASSQQGFTEVFF.

This sequence joins TRBV6-1 and TRBJ2-5; tentatively, D is TRBD1 or TRBD2 (6 bases each). The germline V and J ends were trimmed by 2 bases and 4 bases, with 20 bases remaining between them. Germline values: CDR1 MNHNS, CDR2 SASEGT. This CDR3 has 17 amino acids. CDR3 amino acids: CASSETTGAYPRETQYF. The DNA for the CDR3 is TGTGCCAGCAGTGAAACAACGGGGGCTTACCCCCGAGAGACCCAGTACTTC.

In this sample, this clonotype turned up a few times. The rearrangement joins TRBV27 to TRBJ2-7; 7 nucleotides line up with TRBD1. The junction had 4 bases not matched to a gene; V was cut back by 5 bases and J by 3 bases. The germline CDR1 and CDR2 sequences are MNHEY and SMNVEV (reference sequence). This CDR3 spans 13 amino acids. In DNA form, the CDR3 reads TGTGCCAGCAGTCGGGGACAGTTCTACGAGCAGTACTTC. Translation gives CASSRGQFYEQYF.

This chain links TRBV6-4 with TRBJ1-2; D not certain. This CDR3 is built from 13 residues. V was shortened by 2 bases and J by 3 bases, with 7 bases between the two germline ends. CDR1 is MRHNA, CDR2 SNTAGT, per germline. As DNA, the CDR3 is TGTGCCAGCAGTGACGACTTCCACTATGGCTACACCTTC. Amino acid sequence: CASSDDFHYGYTF.